The T cell receptor (beta chain) under discussion was sequenced for a study of shared clonotypes between healthy human individuals. About this clone: Its antigen is unknown.

Repertoires were generated with immunoSEQ multiplex PCR, while TCRdb's copy carries only in-frame clones and drops some. In the table there are over 2,000,000 clones, around 93% of which are singletons. Study-wide points: Larger estimated richness was generally seen in naive subsets than in memory subsets.

Only CD45RO-negative cells positively selected for CCR7 counted as naive CD8 cells, so terminally differentiated effector memory CD45RA+ cells were excluded. Germline CDR1 is SGHVS and CDR2 is FQNEAQ. The CDR3 runs to 14 residues. The ends were cut back, 5 bases at V and 0 bases at J, with 5 bases in the middle. This receptor was identified in a man aged 18 to 35 in good health. Some clones in this sample may be carry-over from other donors' samples. The specimen was naive CD8+ T cells from PBMCs. This chain connects TRBV7-8 to TRBJ2-6; D not resolved. The CDR3 region has the DNA TGTGCCAGCAGCCGGAGCTCTGGGGCCAACGTCCTGACTTTC. Residues: CASSRSSGANVLTF.